The 19 T cell receptor beta chains below come from one sample, sequenced in a study of blood T cell repertoires in COVID-19. Clones were read by immunoSEQ multiplex PCR, and TCRdb kept only the in-frame ones, dropping some. The sample has 300,000 or so clones, just under 85% seen once. Material for sequencing was peripheral blood. Receptors originate from a woman in her forties or fifties with active or convalescent COVID-19.

The CDR3 sequence is CASRLIGAYSNQPQHF. The CDR3 DNA reads TGTGCCAGCAGGCTCATTGGGGCTTATAGCAATCAGCCCCAGCATTTT. The V call is TRBV6-6, the J call TRBJ1-5; weak D call: TRBD1 (5 bases). From germline, CDR1 is MNHNY and CDR2 SVGAGI (reference sequence). The CDR3 totals 16 residues. Trimming removed 6 bases from V and 0 bases from J, with 15 bases in between.

This chain's CDR3 is CASSLTSGSTGELFF. As DNA, the CDR3 is TGTGCCAGCAGCTTAACTAGCGGGAGTACCGGGGAGCTGTTTTTT. The chain uses TRBV7-3 and TRBJ2-2; 9 bases align to TRBD2. The length of the CDR3 is 15 residues. The ends lost 0 bases at V and 5 bases at J; junction bases unmatched: 1. Germline CDR1 reads SGHTA; CDR2 reads FQGTGA.

The gene calls are TRBV5-1 and TRBJ2-2; 8 nucleotides line up with TRBD2. Germline CDR1 reads SGHRS; CDR2 reads YFSETQ. The trim removed 7 bases at V and 1 base at J, leaving 9 bases unmatched. The CDR3 length is 16 residues. CDR3 residues: CASALSGSMNTGELFF. DNA of the CDR3: TGCGCCAGCGCCCTAAGCGGGAGTATGAACACCGGGGAGCTGTTTTTT. Drawing the rest from reference TRBV5-1 and TRBJ2-2, the complete variable domain is KAGVTQTPRYLIKTRGQQVTLSCSPISGHRSVSWYQQTPGQGLQFLFEYFSETQRNKGNFPGRFSGRQFSNSRSEMNVSTLELGDSALYLCASALSGSMNTGELFFGEGSRLTVL.

V usage is TRBV5-1 and J usage is TRBJ2-2, with D tentatively TRBD2 (5 bases). Germline assignment: CDR1 SGHRS and CDR2 YFSETQ. Trimming pared 0 bases from V and 0 bases from J, leaving 9 bases between. This CDR3 is 16 amino acids long. The CDR3 nucleotides are TGCGCCAGCAGCTTGGATACGAGGGCGAACACCGGGGAGCTGTTTTTT. Translating it yields CASSLDTRANTGELFF.

V usage is TRBV4-2 and J usage is TRBJ2-1, with 10 bases aligning to TRBD2. The CDR3 contains 18 residues. Losses at the gene ends were 0 bases for V and 3 bases for J; bases not matched to a gene: 8. Germline values: CDR1 LGHNA, CDR2 YNFKEQ. In DNA form, the CDR3 reads TGTGCCAGCAGCCAAGATAGCGCACTAGCGGGATACTACAATGAGCAGTTCTTC. It codes for CASSQDSALAGYYNEQFF.

The gene calls are TRBV3-1 (or the pseudogene TRBV3-2) and TRBJ2-3, with 9 positions matching TRBD2. CDR3 size: 16 residues. J was trimmed by 5 bases and V by 3 bases; bases with no gene match: 9. The germline V gene encodes CDR1 LGHDT and CDR2 YNNKEL (reference sequence). CDR3 nucleotides: TGTGCCAGCAGCCAGTTAGCGGGAGTACCCTTAGATACGCAGTATTTT. Its translation: CASSQLAGVPLDTQYF.

The chain carries TRBV4-2 and TRBJ2-3; the D is unclear. Trimming removed 7 bases at V and 1 base at J, with 9 bases between. CDR1 is LGHNA, CDR2 YNFKEQ, per germline. The CDR3 contains 13 residues. In DNA form, the CDR3 reads TGTGCCAGCACCCGACTCGGCACAGATACGCAGTATTTT. Translating gives CASTRLGTDTQYF.

V usage is TRBV6-1 and J usage is TRBJ2-7; 8 bases are shared with TRBD1. Germline trimming cut 3 bases from V and 6 bases from J; bases unmatched to any gene: 10. Germline V gene lookup returns CDR1 MNHNS and CDR2 SASEGT. The CDR3 runs 15 residues. The CDR3 region is CASSDIRQGNREQYF. CDR3 nucleotide sequence: TGTGCCAGCAGTGACATTCGACAGGGGAACCGCGAGCAGTACTTC.

J is TRBJ2-7 and V is TRBV12-3 or TRBV12-4, with D possibly being TRBD2 (5 bases). The CDR3 covers 13 residues. The V gene lost 0 bases and the J gene lost 5 bases, with 8 bases spanning the gap. The CDR3 nucleotides read TGTGCCAGCAGTTTAGCGAGAGGGAACGAGCAGTACTTC. Residues: CASSLARGNEQYF.

The V and J genes are TRBV18 and TRBJ2-5; D uncertain. This CDR3 has 15 amino acids. Germline CDR1 KGHSH, CDR2 LQKENI. V lost 3 bases, J lost 2 bases, and 13 bases lay in between. The CDR3 is CASSPGPNVQETQYF. CDR3 bases: TGTGCCAGCTCACCCGGTCCAAACGTACAAGAGACCCAGTACTTC.

The chain uses TRBV7-3 and TRBJ1-6, with TRBD1 as a possible D gene (6 bases). Germline assignment: CDR1 SGHTA and CDR2 FQGTGA. V lost 4 bases and J 8 bases, leaving 15 bases between the germline ends. There are 15 residues in the CDR3. The CDR3 DNA reads TGTGCCAGCAGCTCACTCGGGCAGGGGTATTCACCCCTCCACTTT. It is translated as CASSSLGQGYSPLHF.

Comment on this clone: In the same sample, other DNA sequences code for this CDR3. The chain employs TRBV5-8 and TRBJ2-3; weak D call: TRBD2 (5 bases). Germline V lookup: CDR1 SGHTS, CDR2 YDEGEE. Between the trimmed V and J ends, which lost 2 bases and 1 base, there was a span of 8 bases. This CDR3 comprises 14 residues. The CDR3 loop is CASSFREGTDTQYF. The CDR3 nucleotides read TGTGCCAGCAGCTTTCGGGAAGGCACAGATACGCAGTATTTT.

The chain couples TRBV5-1 to TRBJ2-3; D is possibly TRBD1 (5 bases). V dropped 3 bases and J dropped 0 bases, with 14 bases sitting between them. CDR1 is SGHRS, CDR2 YFSETQ, per germline. The CDR3 extends over 16 amino acids. CDR3: CASSSKLGVSTDTQYF. The CDR3 region has the DNA TGCGCCAGCAGCTCAAAATTAGGGGTTAGCACAGATACGCAGTATTTT.

The genes are TRBV5-1 and TRBJ1-3, with D perhaps TRBD1 (5 bases). The CDR3 is 14 residues long. Germline V gene data show CDR1 as SGHRS and CDR2 as YFSETQ. V was shortened by 4 bases and J by 4 bases, with 12 bases between the two germline ends. Here the CDR3 reads CASSQGTAGNTIYF. CDR3 DNA: TGCGCCAGCAGCCAGGGAACAGCGGGAAACACCATATATTTT.

The chain recombines TRBV2 with TRBJ1-2; TRBD1 agrees at 8 bases. V dropped 4 bases and J dropped 4; count of bases not matched to a gene: 14. Germline V gene data show CDR1 as SNHLY and CDR2 as FYNNEI. This CDR3 has 17 amino acids. CDR3: CASSADRGLRFTYGYTF. Here the CDR3 DNA reads TGTGCCAGCAGTGCCGACAGGGGACTCCGTTTTACCTATGGCTACACCTTC.

This clone has just one count. This chain links TRBV7-3 with TRBJ2-3, with D possibly TRBD2 on 5 matching bases. V lost 4 bases, J lost 4 bases, and 9 bases lay in between. The CDR3 contains 13 residues. Germline CDR1 SGHTA, CDR2 FQGTGA. CDR3 sequence (DNA): TGTGCCAGCAGCTCTCGGGGAGCAGATACGCAGTATTTT. Protein product: CASSSRGADTQYF.

The chain joins TRBV28 to TRBJ2-7; 8 positions match TRBD2. After removal of 3 bases from V and 2 bases from J, the junction contained 15 bases not matched to a gene. The CDR3 runs 18 residues. Germline assignment: CDR1 MDHEN and CDR2 SYDVKM. The CDR3 sequence is CASSFPGLVLSEPYEQYF. The CDR3 DNA reads TGTGCCAGCAGTTTCCCGGGACTAGTCCTATCAGAACCCTACGAGCAGTACTTC.

The gene calls are TRBV14 and TRBJ2-1, with TRBD2 as a possible D gene (5 bases). V lost 4 bases and J 4 bases, leaving 11 bases between the germline ends. Per germline, CDR1 SGHDN and CDR2 FVKESK. The CDR3 is 14 residues long. CDR3 coding DNA: TGTGCCAGCAGCCCAGTCACGGGGTACAATGAGCAGTTCTTC. Translating it yields CASSPVTGYNEQFF.

This chain joins TRBV2 and TRBJ1-2; 10 bases are a match to TRBD1. J lost 4 bases, V lost 6 bases, and 14 bases had no gene match. Germline CDR1 and CDR2: SNHLY and FYNNEI. The CDR3 covers 17 residues. The CDR3 is CASRAVGRTGGGYGYTF. Written as DNA, the CDR3 is TGTGCCAGCAGGGCCGTGGGCCGGACAGGGGGAGGCTATGGCTACACCTTC.